This T cell receptor (beta chain) comes out of a study of T cell changes during pregnancy in multiple sclerosis. Assay: immunoSEQ multiplex PCR; the TCRdb copy retains only in-frame clones and omits some. The data hold fewer than 40,000 clones, with around nine tenths observed a single time. The V gene lost 8 bases and the J gene lost 2 bases, with 16 bases spanning the gap. The CDR3 totals 15 residues. The germline CDR1 and CDR2 sequences are SGHAT and FQNNGV. The sample was CD8+ T cells from peripheral blood mononuclear cells, taken in the first trimester of pregnancy. The sequence derives from a female donor with multiple sclerosis, enrolled in a pregnancy study. V gene TRBV11-2 combines with J gene TRBJ2-1; D might be TRBD1 (6 bases). Here the CDR3 reads CASFSGTQTYNEQFF. CDR3 DNA sequence: TGTGCCAGCTTCTCGGGGACACAGACCTACAATGAGCAGTTCTTC.